This T cell receptor beta chain was sequenced for a study of blood T cell repertoires in COVID-19. Libraries were prepared by immunoSEQ multiplex PCR; TCRdb keeps only in-frame clonotypes and omits some of them. Here the sample spans about 330,000 clones, nearly 90% being singletons. Germline CDR1 reads KGHSH; CDR2 reads LQKENI. The CDR3 loop spans 13 amino acids. The V and J ends lost 10 bases and 2 bases respectively, with 15 bases between them. This clonotype was sampled from a woman in her 30s who had recovered from COVID-19. Sequencing was performed on PBMCs or T cells enriched from blood (not recorded which). The genes are TRBV18 and TRBJ2-7; possible D gene TRBD1, 6 bases. CDR3 protein: CATQGRDAYEQYF. The CDR3 DNA reads TGTGCCACCCAGGGGAGAGACGCCTACGAGCAGTACTTC.